The sequence of this T cell receptor (beta chain) was determined in a study of blood T cell repertoires in COVID-19. Repertoires were generated with immunoSEQ multiplex PCR, while TCRdb's copy carries only in-frame clones and drops some. The table includes over 200,000 clones, over 80% detected once. Clinical history as reported by participants underpinned cohort assignment. This CDR3 is built from 11 residues. Germline V lookup: CDR1 DFQATT, CDR2 SNEGSKA (reference sequence). Deletions cut 3 bases from V and 3 bases from J, with 6 bases between. This sequence originates from a man aged 18 to 30 with acute COVID-19. This chain links TRBV20-1 with TRBJ2-7; TRBD1 is a possible D gene (5 bases). The specimen was PBMCs or T cells enriched from blood (not recorded which). CDR3 residues: CSASRDYEQYF. The CDR3 region has the DNA TGCAGTGCTAGCAGGGACTACGAGCAGTACTTC.